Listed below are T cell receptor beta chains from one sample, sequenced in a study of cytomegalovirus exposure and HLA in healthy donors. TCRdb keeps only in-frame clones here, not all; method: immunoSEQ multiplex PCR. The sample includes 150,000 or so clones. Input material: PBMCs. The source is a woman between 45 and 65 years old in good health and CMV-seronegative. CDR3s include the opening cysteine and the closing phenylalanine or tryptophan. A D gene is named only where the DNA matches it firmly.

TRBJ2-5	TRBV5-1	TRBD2	CASSLAPSGGVETQYF	TGCGCCAGCAGCTTGGCACCTAGCGGGGGGGTGGAGACCCAGTACTTC
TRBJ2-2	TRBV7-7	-	CASSSDRNTGELFF	TGTGCTAGCAGTTCCGACAGAAACACCGGGGAGCTGTTTTTT
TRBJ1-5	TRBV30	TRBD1	CAWGQGGQPQHF	TGTGCCTGGGGACAGGGGGGTCAGCCCCAGCATTTT
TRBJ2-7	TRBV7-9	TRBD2	CASRGLPEEVQYF	TGTGCCAGCAGGGGACTACCCGAGGAGGTGCAGTACTTC
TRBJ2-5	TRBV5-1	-	CASSQSRQETQYF	TGCGCCAGCAGCCAGAGCAGGCAAGAGACCCAGTACTTC
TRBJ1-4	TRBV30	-	CAWSPQDSNEKLFF	TGTGCCTGGAGTCCCCAGGACAGTAATGAAAAACTGTTTTTT
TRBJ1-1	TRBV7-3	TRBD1	CASSPHAGTGGTEAFF	TGTGCCAGCAGCCCACACGCCGGGACAGGGGGGACTGAAGCTTTCTTT
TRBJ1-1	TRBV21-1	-	CASSKVLEEDRNPMRAFF	TGTGCCAGCAGCAAAGTCCTCGAGGAGGACAGAAACCCTATGAGAGCTTTCTTT
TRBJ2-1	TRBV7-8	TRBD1	CASSLARDRGNNEQFF	TGTGCCAGCAGCTTAGCAAGGGACAGGGGTAACAATGAGCAGTTCTTC
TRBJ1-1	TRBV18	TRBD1	CASSPNEGATEAFF	TGTGCCAGCTCACCGAACGAGGGGGCCACTGAAGCTTTCTTT
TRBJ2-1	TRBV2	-	CASSDSPARSGQFF	TGTGCCAGCAGTGACTCCCCCGCGCGAAGCGGGCAGTTCTTC
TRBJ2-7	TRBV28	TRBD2	CASSPWTSGFYEQYF	TGTGCCAGCAGTCCATGGACTAGCGGTTTCTACGAGCAGTACTTC
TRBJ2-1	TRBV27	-	CASSPGLGVFDEQFF	TGTGCCAGCAGTCCCGGACTCGGGGTATTCGATGAGCAGTTCTTC
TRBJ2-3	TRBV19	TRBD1	CASSIYTGTGGVDTQYF	TGTGCCAGTAGTATATATACCGGGACAGGGGGAGTTGATACGCAGTATTTT
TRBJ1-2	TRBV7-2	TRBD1	CASSLVRDRGRGYTF	TGTGCCAGCAGCTTGGTCCGGGACAGGGGGCGCGGCTACACCTTC
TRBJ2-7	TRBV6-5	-	CASSYRQDYEQYF	TGTGCCAGCAGTTATCGACAGGACTACGAGCAGTACTTC
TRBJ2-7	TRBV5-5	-	CASSLDNSYEQYF	TGTGCCAGCAGCTTGGACAACTCCTACGAGCAGTACTTC
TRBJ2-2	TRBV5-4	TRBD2	CASSLSIAGGNTGELFF	TGTGCCAGCAGCCTCTCTATTGCGGGAGGGAACACCGGGGAGCTGTTTTTT
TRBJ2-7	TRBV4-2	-	CASSQDVREWDEQYF	TGTGCCAGCAGCCAAGATGTACGGGAGTGGGACGAGCAGTACTTC
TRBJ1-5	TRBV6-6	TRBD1	CASSPDRGNQPQHF	TGTGCCAGCAGTCCCGACAGGGGAAATCAGCCCCAGCATTTT
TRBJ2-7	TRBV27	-	CASSLWAGYEQYF	TGTGCCAGCAGTTTATGGGCCGGCTACGAGCAGTACTTC
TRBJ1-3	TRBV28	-	CASSSDRKASGNTIYF	TGTGCCAGCAGCTCAGACAGGAAGGCTTCTGGAAACACCATATATTTT
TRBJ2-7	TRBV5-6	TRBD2	CASSLGAGGAAYEQYF	TGTGCCAGCAGCTTGGGGGCGGGGGGCGCTGCCTACGAGCAGTACTTC
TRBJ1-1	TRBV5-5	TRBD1	CASSVTGGELNTEAFF	TGTGCCAGCAGCGTGACAGGGGGCGAGTTAAACACTGAAGCTTTCTTT
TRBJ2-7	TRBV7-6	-	CASSKDRGYEQYF	TGTGCCAGCAGCAAGGACAGAGGCTACGAGCAGTACTTC
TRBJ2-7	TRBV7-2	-	CASSLSGPSSYEQYF	TGTGCCAGCAGCTTGAGCGGGCCGAGCTCCTACGAGCAGTACTTC
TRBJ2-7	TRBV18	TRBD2	CASSPSGRRLEEQYF	TGTGCCAGCTCTCCGAGCGGGAGAAGATTGGAGGAGCAGTACTTC
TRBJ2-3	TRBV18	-	CASSPPLTDTQYF	TGTGCCAGCTCACCACCCCTCACAGATACGCAGTATTTT
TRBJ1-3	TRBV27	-	CASSFSSGNTIYF	TGTGCCAGCAGTTTCTCCTCTGGAAACACCATATATTTT
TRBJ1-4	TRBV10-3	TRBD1	CAISEATGGEEKLFF	TGTGCCATCAGTGAGGCGACAGGGGGGGAAGAAAAACTGTTTTTT
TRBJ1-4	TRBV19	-	CASSTIGQTNEKLFF	TGTGCCAGTAGTACAATTGGACAGACTAATGAAAAACTGTTTTTT